The 12 T cell receptor beta chains listed next were all sequenced from one sample in a study of OX40 agonist ivuxolimab in advanced cancers. The method was immunoSEQ multiplex PCR; TCRdb's version includes in-frame clones alone and lacks a portion of them. This repertoire shows some 63,000 clones, 90% to 95% found once; its top ten account for less than 20%. The sequenced sample was CD4+ or CD8+ T cells sorted from blood, obtained in a trial of the OX40 agonist ivuxolimab. The source is an adult with an advanced solid tumor such as melanoma, head and neck, liver or kidney cancer.

In its sample, this clone was seen once. The rearrangement links TRBV11-3 to TRBJ2-1; possible D gene TRBD1, 5 bases. The CDR3 is 16 amino acids. Trimming stripped 2 bases from V and 0 bases from J, with 11 bases between. CDR1 is SGHNT, CDR2 YENEEA, per germline. The CDR3 spells CASSLSEGDSYNEQFF. The CDR3 DNA is TGTGCCAGCAGCTTAAGCGAAGGGGACTCCTACAATGAGCAGTTCTTC.

CDR3 sequence: CATEPTSGRAGDTQYF. The CDR3 DNA reads as TGTGCCACCGAACCCACTAGCGGGAGGGCGGGAGATACGCAGTATTTT. V and J are TRBV10-3 and TRBJ2-3; 13 nucleotides line up with TRBD2. V dropped 10 bases and J dropped 5; count of bases not matched to a gene: 12. CDR1 is ENHRY and CDR2 is SYGVKD in the germline V gene. This CDR3 contains 16 residues.

The chain employs TRBV27 and TRBJ1-1; D gene uncertain. Trimming left V 0 bases short and J 3 bases short, with 14 bases between. This CDR3 region has 16 residues. In germline, CDR1 is MNHEY, CDR2 SMNVEV (reference sequence). The CDR3 sequence is CASSLSTVLRHTEAFF. As DNA, the CDR3 is TGTGCCAGCAGTTTATCCACAGTGTTAAGGCACACTGAAGCTTTCTTT.

The chain couples TRBV28 to TRBJ1-1, with D perhaps matching TRBD1 (5 bases). Germline V gene lookup returns CDR1 MDHEN and CDR2 SYDVKM. CDR3 length: 14 residues. With 1 base removed from V and 6 bases from J, the gap between germline ends came to 12 bases. CDR3 residues: CASSLSPGGAEAFF. The CDR3 nucleotides are TGTGCCAGCAGTTTATCCCCGGGGGGGGCTGAAGCTTTCTTT.

Within the sample, this clone is medium-sized. The V and J genes are TRBV9 and TRBJ2-7; D unresolved. V was pared by 4 bases and J by 1 base, with 3 bases between. This CDR3 spans 11 amino acids. Germline CDR1 is SGDLS and CDR2 is YYNGEE. The CDR3 loop reads CASSSSYEQYF. CDR3 sequence (DNA): TGTGCCAGCAGCTCTTCCTACGAGCAGTACTTC.

As DNA, the CDR3 is TGTGCCAGCAGTCTCACCGGACAGGGTCTGCCTGAAGCTTTCTTT. Its protein product is CASSLTGQGLPEAFF. J is TRBJ1-1 and V is TRBV6-5; 8 positions match TRBD1. In germline, CDR1 is MNHEY, CDR2 SVGAGI. V lost 5 bases and J lost 6; bases outside the gene matches: 11. This CDR3 region has 15 residues.

The V gene is TRBV28, the J gene TRBJ1-5; D is perhaps TRBD1 (5 bases). Looked up from germline, CDR1 is MDHEN and CDR2 is SYDVKM. The CDR3 extends over 15 amino acids. Trimming took 6 bases from V and 7 from J, leaving 19 bases between them. The CDR3 sequence is CASSLSGQGGQPQHF. The CDR3 nucleotides are TGTGCCAGCAGCCTATCGGGGCAGGGCGGACAGCCCCAGCATTTT.

The chain couples TRBV27 to TRBJ2-7; the match to TRBD2 covers 15 bases. V shed 4 bases and J 4 bases; nucleotides not matched to a gene: 2. The CDR3 extends over 15 amino acids. Germline lookup yields CDR1 MNHEY and CDR2 SMNVEV (reference sequence). CDR3 loop: CASSSGTSGRYEQYF. Here the CDR3 DNA reads TGTGCCAGCAGTTCCGGGACTAGCGGGAGGTACGAGCAGTACTTC.

The chain uses TRBV6-1 and TRBJ1-1, with D possibly TRBD1 on 6 matching bases. V lost 2 bases and J 6 bases, leaving 10 bases between the germline ends. This CDR3 contains 13 residues. Germline V gene lookup returns CDR1 MNHNS and CDR2 SASEGT. The CDR3 DNA follows: TGTGCCAGCAGTGAATATGGGGGGCCTGAAGCTTTCTTT. Translation gives CASSEYGGPEAFF.

The sample holds one count of this clone. Sequence at one end of the junction differs from germline and may be a read error. CDR3 coding DNA: TGTGCCAGCAGTTACGTCTCGGACAGATCCGGGGACCGCTTCTTC. Protein: CASSYVSDRSGDRFF. The chain has TRBV6-6 and TRBJ1-2, with D tentatively TRBD1 (6 bases). This CDR3 is 15 amino acids long. Germline CDR1 and CDR2: MNHNY and SVGAGI (reference sequence).

The chain carries TRBV11-2 and TRBJ2-7; tentatively, D is TRBD1 (6 bases). V was trimmed by 5 bases and J by 1 base, leaving 15 bases between them. Germline lookup yields CDR1 SGHAT and CDR2 FQNNGV. CDR3 size: 15 residues. The CDR3: CASSLPPDSSYEQYF. In DNA form, the CDR3 reads TGTGCCAGCAGCCTCCCCCCGGACAGTTCCTACGAGCAGTACTTC.

The genes are TRBV5-1 and TRBJ2-1; 7 positions agree with TRBD2. Germline CDR1 reads SGHRS; CDR2 reads YFSETQ. Unmatched junction bases numbered 10, after V lost 0 bases and J lost 7 bases. This CDR3 contains 16 residues. CDR3: CASSLGAGLVGNEQFF. The CDR3 coding sequence is TGCGCCAGCAGCTTGGGAGCGGGATTGGTCGGAAATGAGCAGTTCTTC. The full variable domain, rest sourced from reference TRBV5-1 and TRBJ2-1, is KAGVTQTPRYLIKTRGQQVTLSCSPISGHRSVSWYQQTPGQGLQFLFEYFSETQRNKGNFPGRFSGRQFSNSRSEMNVSTLELGDSALYLCASSLGAGLVGNEQFFGPGTRLTVL.